The rows below give T cell receptor beta chains drawn from one sample of a study of ipilimumab plus nivolumab after autologous stem cell transplantation. TCRdb keeps only in-frame clones here, not all; method: immunoSEQ multiplex PCR. The data contain around 21,000 clones, 77% of them singletons. The sequencing here drew on PBMCs, taken in a trial of ipilimumab plus nivolumab as post-transplant consolidation. The receptors were gathered from a male donor with diffuse large B-cell lymphoma. The conserved cysteine and the conserved F or W are not part of the CDR3 here. D genes are given only for firm matches. The size entry is marked missing in some rows and otherwise reads once, few, many or a size class.

clone_size: .
v_call: TRBV6-4
cdr3_length: 16
d_call: TRBD2
cdr3_aa: ASSDIGTSGIYQETQY

clone_size: .
v_call: TRBV4-3
cdr3_length: 12
d_call: .
cdr3_aa: ASSHGPRDEKLF

clone_size: .
v_call: TRBV5-6
cdr3_length: 12
d_call: .
cdr3_aa: ASSIDHWGTEAF

clone_size: once
v_call: TRBV28
cdr3_length: 14
d_call: TRBD1
cdr3_aa: ASSLGTGRNTGELF

clone_size: .
v_call: TRBV7-8
cdr3_length: 14
d_call: .
cdr3_aa: ASNLGTGGWNSPLH

clone_size: few
v_call: TRBV6-5
cdr3_length: 13
d_call: TRBD2
cdr3_aa: ASRPPSGGLGEQY

clone_size: few
v_call: TRBV5-1
cdr3_length: 14
d_call: TRBD1
cdr3_aa: ASSWGTVDGGSPLH

clone_size: .
v_call: TRBV6-5
cdr3_length: 13
d_call: .
cdr3_aa: ASSYSYGTENIQY

clone_size: .
v_call: TRBV9
cdr3_length: 10
d_call: .
cdr3_aa: ASSGVSTEAF

clone_size: once
v_call: TRBV18
cdr3_length: 14
d_call: .
cdr3_aa: ASSPLVQVVNTEAF

clone_size: .
v_call: TRBV28
cdr3_length: 15
d_call: .
cdr3_aa: ASTSAPGGWGTGELF

clone_size: .
v_call: TRBV9
cdr3_length: 13
d_call: .
cdr3_aa: ASSVEGSGANVLT

clone_size: .
v_call: TRBV9
cdr3_length: 11
d_call: .
cdr3_aa: ASSVGDGQGGT

clone_size: .
v_call: TRBV5-1
cdr3_length: 13
d_call: .
cdr3_aa: ASSEGHVNTGELF

clone_size: .
v_call: TRBV7-6
cdr3_length: 10
d_call: .
cdr3_aa: ASSLMAGELF

clone_size: .
v_call: TRBV4-3
cdr3_length: 12
d_call: .
cdr3_aa: ASSQQGEDEKLF

clone_size: once
v_call: TRBV28
cdr3_length: 12
d_call: .
cdr3_aa: ASSLPFGWHEQY

clone_size: .
v_call: TRBV7-2
cdr3_length: 12
d_call: .
cdr3_aa: ASSPNRGNQPQH